This TCR beta chain comes out of a study of early T cells in non-severe SARS-CoV-2 infection. Study in general: Sequenced bulk RNA came from whole blood that was unsorted, and chains were unpaired.

cDNA molecules, individually, were tagged with unique molecular identifiers. TCRdb reprocessed the 5' RACE reads via MiXCR and lists one record per CDR3 protein. The table records tens of thousands of distinct CDR3 sequences, about 12% of them present only once. Sequencing was performed on whole blood. The source of this sequence is an adult who was a healthcare worker with PCR-confirmed SARS-CoV-2 infection or an uninfected control (not recorded which).

CDR3 DNA sequence: TGTGCTAGTGGTTTGGGGCGCAGGGGCCTAGCTTCTAACTATGGCTACACCTTC. Translation gives CASGLGRRGLASNYGYTF. The chain has TRBV12-5 and TRBJ1-2; possibly TRBD1 for D (6 bases). Trimming left V 1 base short and J 0 bases short, with 18 bases between. The CDR3 runs 18 residues. Germline lookup yields CDR1 LGHNT and CDR2 FRNRAP.